The T cell receptor (beta chain) under discussion was sequenced for a study of identical twins. The cDNA had a unique molecular identifier and a template-switch universal primer site. TCRdb fed the 5' RACE reads into MiXCR, producing one record per CDR3 protein. This table has 1,800,000 or so distinct CDR3 sequences, under 35% appearing once. This clonotype was detected a few times. Its antigen is currently unknown. In germline, CDR1 is MNHNY, CDR2 SVGAGI (reference sequence). CDR3 length: 16 amino acids. J gave up 2 bases and V 5 bases, and 7 bases lay outside the gene matches. Study-wide results and limits: In cord blood, abundant beta clonotypes had fewer insertions; memory showed no trend. Out-of-frame alpha sequences shared by twins were enriched for low generation probability. The study based its conclusions on cross-sectional statistical analysis and did not follow the same donors.

Sequenced input: cord blood. The rearrangement joins TRBV6-6 to TRBJ1-5; TRBD1 matches 9 bases. This receptor was identified in a newborn girl in good health. In nucleotides, the CDR3 is TGTGCCAGCAGTCAGGGACAGGGACGAGGCAATCAGCCCCAGCATTTT. Its translation: CASSQGQGRGNQPQHF.